A selection of T cell receptor beta chains follows, all from one sample in a study of blood T cell repertoires in COVID-19. Clones were read by immunoSEQ multiplex PCR, and TCRdb kept only the in-frame ones, dropping some. This sample has some 500,000 clones; 70% to 90% occur once, and the top ten carry approximately 2%. The sequenced sample was PBMCs or T cells enriched from blood (not recorded which). These receptors were collected from a middle-aged woman who had recovered from COVID-19. The CDR3 runs from the conserved cysteine through the conserved F or W. D genes are given only for firm matches. Size tells how often a clone was seen (once, few, many) or the class of an expanded clone, and some rows leave it out.

J gene	clone size	V gene	D gene	CDR3 DNA	CDR3 protein
TRBJ2-2	-	TRBV2	TRBD2	TGTGCCAGCATCTTAGCGGGAGTTAGTACCGGGGAGCTGTTTTTT	CASILAGVSTGELFF
TRBJ1-2	-	TRBV9	-	TGTGCCAGCAGCGTAGAGGCAGGCCTTTATGGCTACACCTTC	CASSVEAGLYGYTF
TRBJ2-2	-	TRBV27	-	TGTGCCAGCAGTTCGGGATACACCGGGGAGCTGTTTTTT	CASSSGYTGELFF
TRBJ1-1	-	TRBV3-1/TRBV3-2	-	TGTGCCAGCAGCCAAGTGGGGGGTGAGACTGAAGCTTTCTTT	CASSQVGGETEAFF
TRBJ1-1	-	TRBV6-4	TRBD1	TGTGCCAGCAGGAGGGACAGGTCTGTCACTGAAGCTTTCTTT	CASRRDRSVTEAFF
TRBJ1-4	-	TRBV7-2	-	TGTGCCAGCAGCTTTGCAGGGGCAGAGGAAAAACTGTTTTTT	CASSFAGAEEKLFF
TRBJ2-1	-	TRBV7-2	TRBD2	TGTGCCAGCGTCACTAGCGGGACGTCCTACAATGAGCAGTTCTTC	CASVTSGTSYNEQFF
TRBJ1-5	once	TRBV30	-	TGTGCCTGGAGTGTATACAATAGCAATCAGCCCCAGCATTTT	CAWSVYNSNQPQHF
TRBJ1-1	few	TRBV5-4	-	TGTGCCAGCAGCAAAGACAGGACGCAGAACACTGAAGCTTTCTTT	CASSKDRTQNTEAFF
TRBJ2-1	-	TRBV4-1	-	TGCGCCAGCAGCCCGAACGCGGCCAGTTCCTACAATGAGCAGTTCTTC	CASSPNAASSYNEQFF
TRBJ2-5	-	TRBV7-2	-	TGTGCCAGCTGCCCGGGGTTTAGAGAGACCCAGTACTTC	CASCPGFRETQYF
TRBJ1-1	once	TRBV9	-	TGTGCCAGCAGCCTATTTCCGGGAACTGAAGCTTTCTTT	CASSLFPGTEAFF
TRBJ2-7	-	TRBV4-2	TRBD1	TGTGCCAGCAGCCAAGACTGGACCGGGACAGGGTTCTACGAGCAGTACTTC	CASSQDWTGTGFYEQYF
TRBJ1-1	-	TRBV13	-	TGTGCCAGCAGCTTATTTCGGTTAATGAACACTGAAGCTTTCTTT	CASSLFRLMNTEAFF
TRBJ1-6	-	TRBV27	TRBD1	TGTGCCAGCAGTCCAACCAGGGGGTATTCACCCCTCCACTTT	CASSPTRGYSPLHF
TRBJ2-7	-	TRBV27	-	TGTGCCAGCAGTACCCAGGACAGCGTACACGAGCAGTACTTC	CASSTQDSVHEQYF
TRBJ2-1	once	TRBV5-6	TRBD1	TGTGCCAGCAGCGGGGGACAGGGTAATGAGCAGTTCTTC	CASSGGQGNEQFF
TRBJ2-5	-	TRBV11-3	TRBD1	TGTGCCAGCAGCCGAAGAACAGGGGGCGCAGGGGGAGAGACCCAGTACTTC	CASSRRTGGAGGETQYF
TRBJ2-1	few	TRBV10-2	TRBD2	TGCGCCAGCAGTGGACCCGGGACTAGCGGGAGGTTTTCCTACAATGAGCAGTTCTTC	CASSGPGTSGRFSYNEQFF
TRBJ1-2	-	TRBV11-2	-	TGTGCCAGCAGCCCGATCACCGGGACACCCTATGGCTACACCTTC	CASSPITGTPYGYTF
TRBJ2-7	-	TRBV5-1	-	TGCGCCAGCAGCTTGGCCATGGAGGGCTACGAGCAGTACTTC	CASSLAMEGYEQYF
TRBJ1-4	-	TRBV14	TRBD1	TGTGCCAGCAGCCAAGATGTAAGGGGACAGGCTGGAGAAAAACTGTTTTTT	CASSQDVRGQAGEKLFF
TRBJ1-4	-	TRBV7-6	TRBD1	TGTGCCAGCAGCTTATCCGGGACAGTTGAGGAAAAACTGTTTTTT	CASSLSGTVEEKLFF
TRBJ2-1	-	TRBV29-1	-	TGCAGCGCCAACAGGGATTACAATGAGCAGTTCTTC	CSANRDYNEQFF
TRBJ1-5	-	TRBV24-1	TRBD1	TGTGCCACCCGAGCACAGGGGGGTCAGCCCCAGCATTTT	CATRAQGGQPQHF
TRBJ2-1	-	TRBV2	TRBD2	TGTGCCAGCAGTGATCGAAGCGGGAGGTTTAATGAGCAGTTCTTC	CASSDRSGRFNEQFF
TRBJ2-1	-	TRBV2	-	TGTGCCAGCAGTGATGACGGAATAGCGTCCCGGCTAGGCAATGAGCAGTTCTTC	CASSDDGIASRLGNEQFF
TRBJ1-1	-	TRBV6-2/TRBV6-3	-	TGTGCCAGCAGTCCAGGGTTTTACACTGAAGCTTTCTTT	CASSPGFYTEAFF
TRBJ2-2	-	TRBV4-3	-	TGCGCCAGCAGCCAAGACTCATCCCAGGGCCCCGGGGAGCTGTTTTTT	CASSQDSSQGPGELFF
TRBJ2-7	-	TRBV27	TRBD2	TGTGCCAGCAGTTTACTAGCGGGAGCCTACGAGCAGTACTTC	CASSLLAGAYEQYF
TRBJ2-1	-	TRBV5-4	TRBD2	TGTGCCAGCAGCCTCGCTGGGACTAGCGGGAGGGAGGGGCAGTTCTTC	CASSLAGTSGREGQFF
TRBJ1-1	-	TRBV9	-	TGTGCCAGCAGCGTATCGGGGAGTACTGAAGCTTTCTTT	CASSVSGSTEAFF
TRBJ2-7	-	TRBV6-5	-	TGTGCCAGTGCCGGGCAGGGCTACGAGCAGTACTTC	CASAGQGYEQYF
TRBJ2-7	-	TRBV5-4	-	TGTGCCAGCAGCTTGGACGGGTACGAGCAGTACTTC	CASSLDGYEQYF
TRBJ1-2	-	TRBV6-1	-	TGTGCCAGCAGTGAATGGAACAGGGAAGACTATGGCTACACCTTC	CASSEWNREDYGYTF
TRBJ1-5	-	TRBV4-2	-	TGTGCCAGCAGCCAAGAAGGACTTAATCAGCCCCAGCATTTT	CASSQEGLNQPQHF
TRBJ2-2	-	TRBV29-1	TRBD2	TGCAGCGCTTGGACTAGCGGGAGTACGAGGGCCGGGGAGCTGTTTTTT	CSAWTSGSTRAGELFF
TRBJ2-7	-	TRBV5-4	TRBD2	TGTGCCAGCAGCTTGCAGGGACTAGGGAGCGAGCAGTACTTC	CASSLQGLGSEQYF
TRBJ2-7	-	TRBV6-2/TRBV6-3	-	TGTGCCAGCAGTTACGGGGGCGCCTCCTACGAGCAGTACTTC	CASSYGGASYEQYF
TRBJ2-3	-	TRBV4-3	TRBD1	TGCGCCAGCAGCCAAATGACAGGGGGCGGTTTGGGGACAGATACGCAGTATTTT	CASSQMTGGGLGTDTQYF
TRBJ1-1	few	TRBV12-3/TRBV12-4	TRBD1	TGTGCCAGCAGTTTAGGGACAGGAGAAGCTTTCTTT	CASSLGTGEAFF
TRBJ1-5	-	TRBV5-1	-	TGCGCCAGCAGCCCCGGTCCGAATAATAGCAATCAGCCCCAGCATTTT	CASSPGPNNSNQPQHF
TRBJ2-5	-	TRBV5-4	-	TGTGCCAGCAGCTTGGCCGGGGATCAAGAGACCCAGTACTTC	CASSLAGDQETQYF
TRBJ2-2	-	TRBV5-1	-	TGCGCCAGCAGCTTGGCCTCTCCTGGGGAGCTGTTTTTT	CASSLASPGELFF
TRBJ1-5	once	TRBV18	TRBD1	TGTGCCAGCTCACGGGTTAGACAGGGATATCAGCCCCAGCATTTT	CASSRVRQGYQPQHF
TRBJ2-5	-	TRBV6-5	TRBD1	TGTGCCACCAAGACGACAGGGGGACCAGAGACCCAGTACTTC	CATKTTGGPETQYF
TRBJ2-2	-	TRBV19	TRBD1	TGTGCCAGTAGTATACAGGGGGCGACCGGGGAGCTGTTTTTT	CASSIQGATGELFF
TRBJ2-3	-	TRBV11-3	TRBD2	TGTGCCAGCACCGGGAGGGAAGCAGCAGATACGCAGTATTTT	CASTGREAADTQYF
TRBJ1-2	-	TRBV28	-	TGTGCCAGCAGTTTTTACCAACCCGGGCGCCAGGGCTATGGCTACACCTTC	CASSFYQPGRQGYGYTF
TRBJ2-5	-	TRBV5-4	-	TGTGCCAGCAGCTTGGACAGGGTCCAAGAGACCCAGTACTTC	CASSLDRVQETQYF
TRBJ2-7	-	TRBV19	TRBD1	TGTGCCAGTAGTATAAGGGACAGGGGATCCTACGAGCAGTACTTC	CASSIRDRGSYEQYF
TRBJ1-5	-	TRBV6-4	-	TGTGCCAGCAGACGACTCCAGCGGGATCAGCCCCAGCATTTT	CASRRLQRDQPQHF
TRBJ1-1	-	TRBV5-1	-	TGCGCCAGCAGGGTGTCAGGGTCGTGGGGGAACACTGAAGCTTTCTTT	CASRVSGSWGNTEAFF
TRBJ1-5	-	TRBV4-3	-	TGCGCCAGCAGCCAAGATCGGGGAACAGGGCAGCCCCAGCATTTT	CASSQDRGTGQPQHF
TRBJ2-7	-	TRBV5-1	TRBD1	TGCGCCAGCAGCTTCGGACAGGGGGCCGGCGAGCAGTACTTC	CASSFGQGAGEQYF
TRBJ2-7	-	TRBV7-2	TRBD1	TGTGCCAGCAGCCAGGGGGCGCGGGAATACGAGCAGTACTTC	CASSQGAREYEQYF